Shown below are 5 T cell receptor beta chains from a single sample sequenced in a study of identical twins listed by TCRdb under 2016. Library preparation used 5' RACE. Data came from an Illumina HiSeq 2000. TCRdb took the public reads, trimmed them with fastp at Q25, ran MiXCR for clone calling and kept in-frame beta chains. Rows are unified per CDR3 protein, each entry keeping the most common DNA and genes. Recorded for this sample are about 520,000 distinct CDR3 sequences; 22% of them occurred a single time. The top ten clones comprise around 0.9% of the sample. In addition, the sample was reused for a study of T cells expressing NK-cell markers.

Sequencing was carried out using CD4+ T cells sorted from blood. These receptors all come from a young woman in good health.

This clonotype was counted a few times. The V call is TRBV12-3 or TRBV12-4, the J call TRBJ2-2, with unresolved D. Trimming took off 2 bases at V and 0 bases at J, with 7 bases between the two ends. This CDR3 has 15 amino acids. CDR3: CASSLTTANTGELFF. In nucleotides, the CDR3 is TGTGCCAGCAGTTTAACCACAGCGAACACCGGGGAGCTGTTTTTT.

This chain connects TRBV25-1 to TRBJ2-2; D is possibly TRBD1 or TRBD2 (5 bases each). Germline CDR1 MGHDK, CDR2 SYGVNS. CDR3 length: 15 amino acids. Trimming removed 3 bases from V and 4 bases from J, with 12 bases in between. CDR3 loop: CASSDPRDPTGELFF. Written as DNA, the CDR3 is TGTGCCAGCAGTGACCCTCGGGACCCCACCGGGGAGCTGTTTTTT.

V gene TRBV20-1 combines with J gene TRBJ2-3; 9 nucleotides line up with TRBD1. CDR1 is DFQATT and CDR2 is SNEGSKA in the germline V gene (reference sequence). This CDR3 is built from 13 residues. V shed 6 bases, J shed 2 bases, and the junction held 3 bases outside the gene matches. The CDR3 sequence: CSAGTGLTDTQYF. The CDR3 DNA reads TGCAGTGCCGGGACAGGGCTCACAGATACGCAGTATTTT.

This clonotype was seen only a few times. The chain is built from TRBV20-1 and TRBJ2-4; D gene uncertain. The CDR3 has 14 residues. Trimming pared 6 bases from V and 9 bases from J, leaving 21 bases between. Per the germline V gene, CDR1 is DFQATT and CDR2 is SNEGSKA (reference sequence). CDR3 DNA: TGCAGTGCAAAACCTTTGGACCCAGAAGGCATTCAGTACTTC. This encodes CSAKPLDPEGIQYF.

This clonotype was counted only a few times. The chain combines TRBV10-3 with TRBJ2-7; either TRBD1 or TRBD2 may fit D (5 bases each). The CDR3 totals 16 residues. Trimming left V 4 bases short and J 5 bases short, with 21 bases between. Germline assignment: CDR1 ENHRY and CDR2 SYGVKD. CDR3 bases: TGTGCCATCAGTGGAAATCTCCGGGACGGAATTGACGAGCAGTACTTC. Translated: CAISGNLRDGIDEQYF.